This T cell receptor (beta chain) was sequenced for a study of early T cells in non-severe SARS-CoV-2 infection. The wider study: It was bulk RNA from unsorted whole blood that was sequenced, and the chains were unpaired.

Deletions cut 0 bases from V and 4 bases from J, with 15 bases between. The germline CDR1 and CDR2 sequences are SGHAT and FQNNGV. The CDR3 extends over 16 amino acids. Individual cDNA molecules were tagged with unique molecular identifiers. TCRdb processed the 5' RACE reads anew with MiXCR; each CDR3 protein has one entry. This sample has 55,000 to 80,000 distinct CDR3 sequences; roughly 13% occur once, and the top ten carry around 1.4%. This clonotype was detected ten times or more. Sequencing used whole blood, obtained at baseline. The chain joins TRBV11-2 to TRBJ1-1, with a tentative D call TRBD1 (5 bases). The source of this sequence is an adult who was a healthcare worker with PCR-confirmed SARS-CoV-2 infection or an uninfected control (not recorded which). Here the CDR3 DNA reads TGTGCCAGCAGCTTAGAGGAGAACCGGGACGGCACTGAAGCTTTCTTT. Translation: CASSLEENRDGTEAFF.